These T cell receptor beta chains were read from a single sample in a study of CD8 T cells in ankylosing spondylitis. Each CDR3 protein gets one entry after TCRdb re-called the 5' RACE reads with MiXCR. The top ten clones hold less than 0.65% of a sample with around 770,000 distinct CDR3 sequences, about 10% of them seen once. The sequencing sample was made of blood, either unsorted or a sorted T cell fraction (not recorded which). These TCRs come from a male donor with ankylosing spondylitis. Both conserved end residues are part of each CDR3. Each record gives: J gene, D gene, clone size, V gene, CDR3 DNA, CDR3 protein. D genes are given only for firm matches. Some rows have no size entry. The others give once, few or many, or a class for an expanded clone.

>TRBJ2-1|.|.|TRBV20-1
TGCAGTGCTAGGGAGCCCAGACGTGAGCAGTTCTTC
CSAREPRREQFF
>TRBJ2-3|TRBD1|.|TRBV19
TGTGCCAGTAGTATTACTTGGACAGGCCGAAGCACAGATACGCAGTATTTT
CASSITWTGRSTDTQYF
>TRBJ2-5|.|many|TRBV5-1
TGCGCCAGCAGCTTGGTTTTTAGCCAAGAGACCCAGTACTTC
CASSLVFSQETQYF
>TRBJ1-1|.|.|TRBV10-2
TGCGCCAGCAGCGAGGGCACGGTTCGCGCTTTCTTT
CASSEGTVRAFF
>TRBJ2-1|TRBD2|many|TRBV7-2
TGTGCCAGCAGCTTGGATCTAGCGGGATTGGCCTACAATGAGCAGTTCTTC
CASSLDLAGLAYNEQFF
>TRBJ1-3|.|few|TRBV7-2
TGTGCCAGCAGCCCGGGGCCCGCGGGGTACACCATATATTTT
CASSPGPAGYTIYF
>TRBJ2-1|TRBD1|.|TRBV20-1
TGCAGTGTCCGGGACAGGATCGGTGAGCAGTTCTTC
CSVRDRIGEQFF
>TRBJ2-3|.|.|TRBV7-2
TGTGCCAGCAGCTTAGTTGGTGTTACGCAGTATTTT
CASSLVGVTQYF
>TRBJ1-1|.|.|TRBV7-2
TGTGCCAGCAGCTTACCATCAGGGTCGGTGAACACTGAAGCTTTCTTT
CASSLPSGSVNTEAFF
>TRBJ2-5|.|many|TRBV20-1
TGCAGTGCTATCGGAAGGCGGGAGACCCAGTACTTC
CSAIGRRETQYF
>TRBJ2-4|TRBD2|once|TRBV6-1
TGTGCCAGCAGAAGGACTAGCTATGACATTCAGTACTTC
CASRRTSYDIQYF
>TRBJ1-2|TRBD1|few|TRBV7-6
TGTGCCAGCAGCTCTTCAGGGGGCGCGAGGGCTAACTATGGCTACACCTTC
CASSSSGGARANYGYTF
>TRBJ2-5|.|.|TRBV29-1
TGCAGCGTTAAAACTAGGCAAGAGACCCAGTACTTC
CSVKTRQETQYF
>TRBJ2-2|TRBD1|.|TRBV9
TGTGCCAGCAGCCCCTGGACAGGGACCGGGGAGCTGTTTTTT
CASSPWTGTGELFF
>TRBJ1-2|TRBD1|few|TRBV7-9
TGTGCCAGCAGCTTCCCCGGGACAGGGGGCTATGGCTACACCTTC
CASSFPGTGGYGYTF
>TRBJ2-3|TRBD2|few|TRBV7-9
TGTGCCAGCAGCCCGCCTGGACTAGTTGATACGCAGTATTTT
CASSPPGLVDTQYF
>TRBJ2-7|.|.|TRBV20-1
TGCAGTGCTACCGACGGGGGGCTCTACGAGCAGTACTTC
CSATDGGLYEQYF
>TRBJ1-2|TRBD1|.|TRBV5-1
TGCGCCAGCAGCATCGGACAGGGATCCTATGGCTACACCTTC
CASSIGQGSYGYTF
>TRBJ1-1|.|many|TRBV5-1
TGCGCCAGCAGCTTACGAGAGAGAACTGAAGCTTTCTTT
CASSLRERTEAFF
>TRBJ2-3|.|many|TRBV20-1
TGCAGTGCTAGAGATCTGCGAAGCGGGACAGATACGCAGTATTTT
CSARDLRSGTDTQYF
>TRBJ2-1|TRBD2|.|TRBV20-1
TGCAGTGCTAGAGCTAGCGGATTACTTTACAATGAGCAGTTCTTC
CSARASGLLYNEQFF
>TRBJ2-1|.|many|TRBV29-1
TGCAGCGGGAGCTACAATGAGCAGTTCTTC
CSGSYNEQFF
>TRBJ1-6|.|.|TRBV4-3
TGCGCCAGCAGCCAAGGCCCAAGGACGATAATGTTGGATTCACCCCTCCACTTT
CASSQGPRTIMLDSPLHF
>TRBJ1-5|.|.|TRBV6-2/TRBV6-3
TGTGCCAGCACCTCGAGGGGGGGCGGCAATCAGCCCCAGCATTTT
CASTSRGGGNQPQHF
>TRBJ1-2|TRBD1|many|TRBV5-1
TGTGCCAGCAGTCCGGACAGGGTGGATGGCTACACCTTC
CASSPDRVDGYTF
>TRBJ2-3|.|many|TRBV29-1
TGCAGCGTTGAGCCCCGGGTGTCAGATACGCAGTATTTT
CSVEPRVSDTQYF
>TRBJ2-7|TRBD2|few|TRBV6-2/TRBV6-3
TGTGCCAGCAGTTACCAGAGGGGACGCGAGCGGGGGCAGTACTTC
CASSYQRGRERGQYF
>TRBJ2-3|.|.|TRBV5-5
TGTGCCAGCAGCTTGGGTCAAGATACGCAGTATTTT
CASSLGQDTQYF
>TRBJ2-1|.|many|TRBV6-4
TGTGCCAGCAGTGACTGGCCGTCCTCTCATGAGCAGTTCTTC
CASSDWPSSHEQFF
>TRBJ2-7|TRBD1|.|TRBV5-1
TGCGCCAGCAGCTTGGGGGGACAGGGAGGTGCCTACGAGCAGTACTTC
CASSLGGQGGAYEQYF
>TRBJ1-5|.|once|TRBV2
TGTGCCAGCAGTGACAGGGGCGTGGGTCAGCCCCAGCATTTT
CASSDRGVGQPQHF
>TRBJ2-5|.|.|TRBV5-1
TGCGCCAGCAGCTTGTACAGGTTTTCCCCTTCTCAGTACTTC
CASSLYRFSPSQYF
>TRBJ1-2|TRBD1|many|TRBV7-2
TGTGCCAGCAGCTTAAACAGGGGGAACGGCTACACCTTC
CASSLNRGNGYTF
>TRBJ2-2|.|.|TRBV6-2/TRBV6-3
TGTGCCAGCAGTTACCCCCTCGGGGACACCGGGGAGCTGTTTTTT
CASSYPLGDTGELFF